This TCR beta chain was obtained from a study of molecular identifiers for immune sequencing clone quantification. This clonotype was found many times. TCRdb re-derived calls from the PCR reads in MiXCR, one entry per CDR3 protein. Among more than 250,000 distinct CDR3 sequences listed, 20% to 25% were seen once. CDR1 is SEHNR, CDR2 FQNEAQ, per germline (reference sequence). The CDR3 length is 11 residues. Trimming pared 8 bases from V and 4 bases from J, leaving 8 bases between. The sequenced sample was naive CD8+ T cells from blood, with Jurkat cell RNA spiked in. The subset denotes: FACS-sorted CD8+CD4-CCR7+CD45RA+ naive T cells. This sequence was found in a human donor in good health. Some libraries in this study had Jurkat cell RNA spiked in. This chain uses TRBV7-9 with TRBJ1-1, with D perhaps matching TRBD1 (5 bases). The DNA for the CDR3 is TGTGCCAGCGGGGGGTTCACTGAAGCTTTCTTT. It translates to CASGGFTEAFF.